This T cell receptor (beta chain) was documented in a study of cytomegalovirus exposure and HLA in healthy donors. The study, taken as a whole, reports: In vitro data verified a few CMV-associated chains as specific for CMV antigens.

With 4 bases removed from V and 1 base from J, the gap between germline ends came to 11 bases. The CDR3 runs to 14 residues. The germline CDR1 and CDR2 sequences are SGDLS and YYNGEE. The PCR used 60 Vbeta and 13 Jbeta primers. The data were produced by immunoSEQ multiplex PCR, yet TCRdb's version contains in-frame clones alone and is incomplete. The top ten hold over 1.5% of the sample, which has some 130,000 clones, 70% to 85% seen once. About this clone itself: The antigen is undetermined.

This sequence originates from a boy aged 10-17 years in good health and CMV-seronegative. V and J are TRBV9 and TRBJ1-1; D call uncertain. The specimen sequenced was PBMCs. CDR3: CASSPGASNTEAFF. Written as DNA, the CDR3 is TGTGCCAGCAGCCCTGGAGCGTCGAACACTGAAGCTTTCTTT.